This is a list of T cell receptor beta chains from one sample in a study of blood T cell repertoires in COVID-19. Only in-frame clones appear in the TCRdb table, and some are missing; sequencing was by immunoSEQ multiplex PCR. The sample has around 11,000 clones, about 90% seen once. Specimen: peripheral blood. These receptors all stem from a man aged 25-45 years with active or convalescent COVID-19. Each CDR3 is given with its conserved first and last residue. A D gene is named only where the DNA matches it firmly. Not all rows give a size; the values are once, few, many and, for expanded clones, a class.

abundance	d_gene	v_gene	j_gene	CDR3aa	CDR3nt
few	TRBD1	TRBV27	TRBJ1-2	CASSSLQGGYYGYTF	TGTGCCAGCAGTTCCCTACAGGGGGGATACTATGGCTACACCTTC
.	.	TRBV7-6	TRBJ2-1	CASSSTAGGSYNEQFF	TGTGCCAGCAGCTCGACGGCGGGTGGCTCCTACAATGAGCAGTTCTTC
.	.	TRBV6-1	TRBJ1-6	CASSEASGDNSPLHF	TGTGCCAGCAGTGAAGCGTCGGGGGATAATTCACCCCTCCACTTT
once	TRBD1	TRBV2	TRBJ1-1	CASSATGGGLPEAFF	TGTGCCAGCAGTGCTACAGGGGGCGGACTGCCTGAAGCTTTCTTT
few	.	TRBV2	TRBJ2-1	CASSELLGGFTFNEQFF	TGTGCCAGCAGTGAACTTTTAGGGGGTTTCACATTCAATGAGCAGTTCTTC
few	.	TRBV30	TRBJ1-3	CAWKQPGNTIYF	TGTGCCTGGAAACAACCTGGAAACACCATATATTTT
.	.	TRBV29-1	TRBJ1-1	CSVEEGRIEAFF	TGCAGCGTTGAAGAGGGGCGGATTGAAGCTTTCTTT
.	TRBD2	TRBV6-5	TRBJ2-1	CASGGGLDGIAEQFF	TGTGCCAGCGGCGGGGGTTTAGACGGTATAGCTGAGCAGTTCTTC
.	.	TRBV21-1	TRBJ2-3	CASGSTRGWTDTQYF	TGTGCCAGCGGTTCTACCCGGGGGTGGACAGATACGCAGTATTTT
.	.	TRBV7-6	TRBJ1-2	CASSPTVDYGYTF	TGTGCCAGCAGCCCCACAGTTGACTATGGCTACACCTTC
.	TRBD2	TRBV11-2	TRBJ2-4	CASSLEAGEGNIQYF	TGTGCCAGCAGCTTAGAAGCGGGGGAGGGAAACATTCAGTACTTC
.	TRBD1	TRBV9	TRBJ2-2	CASSSGGSTGELFF	TGTGCCAGCAGCTCAGGGGGCAGCACCGGGGAGCTGTTTTTT
.	.	TRBV11-2	TRBJ1-5	CASSLDRDQPQHF	TGTGCCAGCAGCTTAGATCGGGATCAGCCCCAGCATTTT
.	.	TRBV21-1	TRBJ2-3	CASSKTLGGQGTDTQYF	TGTGCCAGCAGCAAAACGCTTGGGGGACAGGGGACAGATACGCAGTATTTT
.	TRBD1	TRBV5-8	TRBJ1-5	CASSRTWDRKNNQPQHF	TGTGCCAGCAGCCGAACTTGGGACAGAAAAAATAATCAGCCCCAGCATTTT
.	TRBD1	TRBV7-7	TRBJ2-2	CASSFGTANTGELFF	TGTGCCAGCAGCTTCGGGACAGCGAACACCGGGGAGCTGTTTTTT
.	.	TRBV10-1	TRBJ1-2	CASSELPGSGYTF	TGCGCCAGCAGTGAGTTACCGGGGTCTGGCTACACCTTC
.	TRBD1	TRBV15	TRBJ1-3	CATSRGQGSSGNTIYF	TGTGCCACCAGCAGAGGACAGGGGAGCTCTGGAAACACCATATATTTT
.	TRBD1	TRBV7-6	TRBJ2-3	CASSLGVGGSDTQYF	TGTGCCAGCAGCTTAGGGGTAGGGGGCAGTGATACGCAGTATTTT
.	.	TRBV30	TRBJ1-1	CAWGQGAGTEAFF	TGTGCCTGGGGTCAGGGTGCAGGGACTGAAGCTTTCTTT
once	.	TRBV6-5	TRBJ1-6	CASRIRRGDSPLHF	TGTGCCAGCAGGATTAGACGGGGAGATTCACCCCTCCACTTT
few	TRBD1	TRBV5-1	TRBJ2-2	CASSQSNRGNTGELFF	TGCGCCAGCAGCCAATCCAACAGGGGGAACACCGGGGAGCTGTTTTTT
.	.	TRBV18	TRBJ1-1	CASSPLGGFRSNTEAFF	TGTGCCAGCTCACCACTTGGGGGGTTCAGGTCGAACACTGAAGCTTTCTTT
.	.	TRBV5-4	TRBJ2-1	CASSPELTQYNEQFF	TGTGCCAGCAGCCCCGAATTGACACAATACAATGAGCAGTTCTTC
.	.	TRBV18	TRBJ2-1	CASSPGRGGAYEQFF	TGTGCCAGCTCACCCGGTCGAGGGGGGGCATATGAGCAGTTCTTC
.	TRBD2	TRBV4-2	TRBJ2-1	CASSQDFSRRPSGGGEQFF	TGTGCCAGCAGCCAAGATTTTTCGCGTCGGCCTAGCGGGGGAGGTGAGCAGTTCTTC
once	.	TRBV6-6	TRBJ2-1	CASSFPTPNEQFF	TGTGCCAGCAGTTTTCCCACTCCCAATGAGCAGTTCTTC
.	TRBD2	TRBV5-1	TRBJ2-5	CASSLAGLGGSQETQYF	TGCGCCAGCAGCTTGGCCGGACTAGGTGGCTCCCAAGAGACCCAGTACTTC
.	TRBD2	TRBV30	TRBJ2-2	CAKERGGAGTGELFF	TGTGCCAAGGAGCGCGGGGGGGCGGGCACCGGGGAGCTGTTTTTT
.	TRBD1	TRBV15	TRBJ1-4	CATSDRGNEKLFF	TGTGCCACCAGTGACAGGGGTAATGAAAAACTGTTTTTT
.	.	TRBV29-1	TRBJ2-3	CSVKRIAERTDTQYF	TGCAGCGTGAAAAGAATAGCGGAACGCACAGATACGCAGTATTTT
.	TRBD1	TRBV15	TRBJ2-3	CATSREDRATDTQYF	TGTGCCACCAGCAGAGAGGACAGGGCCACAGATACGCAGTATTTT
.	TRBD1	TRBV9	TRBJ1-1	CASRPGQGITEAFF	TGTGCCAGCAGACCGGGACAGGGAATCACTGAAGCTTTCTTT
.	TRBD1	TRBV29-1	TRBJ2-5	CSVPRQGVETQYF	TGCAGCGTTCCACGACAGGGCGTGGAGACCCAGTACTTC
.	.	TRBV7-9	TRBJ1-1	CASKDSLNTEAFF	TGTGCCAGCAAGGACAGCTTGAACACTGAAGCTTTCTTT
.	TRBD2	TRBV4-1	TRBJ2-3	CASSEGLAGGLTDTQYF	TGCGCCAGCAGCGAGGGACTAGCGGGGGGGCTCACAGATACGCAGTATTTT
once	.	TRBV11-2	TRBJ2-5	CASSLVWRQETQYF	TGTGCCAGCAGCCTAGTTTGGCGGCAAGAGACCCAGTACTTC
.	.	TRBV19	TRBJ2-2	CASSIPADRGTGELFF	TGTGCCAGTAGTATCCCCGCCGACCGGGGGACCGGGGAGCTGTTTTTT
.	.	TRBV7-2	TRBJ2-5	CASSLGWGVSQETQYF	TGTGCCAGCAGCCTGGGGTGGGGGGTGTCCCAAGAGACCCAGTACTTC
once	TRBD1	TRBV3-1/TRBV3-2	TRBJ2-1	CASSQEGQQEYNEQFF	TGTGCCAGCAGCCAAGAGGGACAGCAGGAATACAATGAGCAGTTCTTC
few	TRBD1	TRBV6-1	TRBJ1-5	CASSEATGGNQPQHF	TGTGCCAGCAGTGAAGCGACAGGGGGCAATCAGCCCCAGCATTTT
.	TRBD2	TRBV7-2	TRBJ2-1	CASSLALAGIYNEQFF	TGTGCCAGCAGCTTAGCGCTAGCGGGCATCTACAATGAGCAGTTCTTC